Reported below is one T cell receptor beta chain. Antigen: not known. This specimen comes from a study of T cell responses to AZD1222 COVID-19 vaccine. Broader study findings: Baseline seropositivity characterized only six AZD1222 recipients. Two AZD1222 administrations were followed by greater Spike-specific TCR breadth and depth. Donors, mostly white British, included more females; clonal diversity was possibly underestimated. Reportedly, nearly half of unique spike TCRs recognized epitopes outside B.1.351/B.1.1.7 mutations.

Using immunoSEQ multiplex PCR, the repertoire was profiled, and TCRdb retains in-frame clones only, with some absent. The table includes about 160,000 clones, around nine tenths detected once. CDR3 length: 11 residues. Trimming removed 6 bases from V and 6 bases from J, with 8 bases in between. From germline, CDR1 is LGHDT and CDR2 YNNKEL (reference sequence). This chain links TRBV3-1 (or the pseudogene TRBV3-2) with TRBJ1-1; a weak D match, TRBD1 (5 bases). This clonotype originated in an adult in good health. This sample comprised peripheral blood, obtained on day 0 of AZD1222 vaccination. CDR3 sequence (DNA): TGTGCCAGCAGTCGGGGGTCTGAAGCTTTCTTT. Translation: CASSRGSEAFF.